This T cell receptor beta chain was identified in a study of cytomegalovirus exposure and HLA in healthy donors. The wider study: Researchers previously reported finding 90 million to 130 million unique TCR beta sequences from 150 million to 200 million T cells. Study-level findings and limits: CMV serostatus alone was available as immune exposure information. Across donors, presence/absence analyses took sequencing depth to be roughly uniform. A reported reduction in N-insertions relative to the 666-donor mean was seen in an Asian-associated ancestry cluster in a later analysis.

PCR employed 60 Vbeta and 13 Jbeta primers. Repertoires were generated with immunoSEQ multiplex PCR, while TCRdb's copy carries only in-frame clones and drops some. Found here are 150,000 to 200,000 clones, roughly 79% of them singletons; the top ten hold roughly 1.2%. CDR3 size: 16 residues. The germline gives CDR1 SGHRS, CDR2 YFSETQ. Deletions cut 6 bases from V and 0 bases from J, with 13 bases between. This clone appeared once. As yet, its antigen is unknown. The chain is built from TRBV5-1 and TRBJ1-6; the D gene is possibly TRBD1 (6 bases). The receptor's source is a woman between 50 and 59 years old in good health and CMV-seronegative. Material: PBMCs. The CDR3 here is CASKGGGSSYNSPLHF. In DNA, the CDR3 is TGCGCCAGCAAAGGGGGGGGAAGCTCCTATAATTCACCCCTCCACTTT. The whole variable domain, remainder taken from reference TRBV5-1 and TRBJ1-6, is KAGVTQTPRYLIKTRGQQVTLSCSPISGHRSVSWYQQTPGQGLQFLFEYFSETQRNKGNFPGRFSGRQFSNSRSEMNVSTLELGDSALYLCASKGGGSSYNSPLHFGNGTRLTVT.